One sample yielded the 29 T cell receptor beta chains listed below, sequenced in a study of blood T cell repertoires in COVID-19. This table comes from immunoSEQ multiplex PCR, and its TCRdb copy is limited to in-frame clones, with some not included. The table lists 60,000 or so clones, nearly 80% of them singletons. Sequenced sample: peripheral blood. The receptors were gathered from a human donor in a cohort sampled during active COVID-19.

The chain employs TRBV2 and TRBJ1-5; D perhaps matches TRBD1 (6 bases). The CDR3 contains 13 residues. Germline V gene data show CDR1 as SNHLY and CDR2 as FYNNEI. With 11 bases removed from V and 7 bases from J, the gap between germline ends came to 18 bases. The CDR3 DNA follows: TGTGCCGGAGCAATGGGGGCCGCGCAGCCCCAGCATTTT. Protein product: CAGAMGAAQPQHF.

This clone was detected only a few times. The chain joins TRBV28 to TRBJ2-7; D is perhaps TRBD2 (6 bases). The CDR3 has 15 amino acids. Germline V gene lookup returns CDR1 MDHEN and CDR2 SYDVKM. V lost 1 base, J lost 4 bases, and 14 bases lay in between. The CDR3: CASSLLRGVDYEQYF. DNA of the CDR3: TGTGCCAGCAGTTTATTGCGGGGTGTAGATTACGAGCAGTACTTC.

This clone was seen many times. The rearrangement links TRBV10-3 to TRBJ1-5, with a tentative D call TRBD1 (5 bases). This CDR3 has 15 amino acids. V was clipped by 3 bases and J by 5 bases, with 14 bases between them. Germline CDR1 is ENHRY and CDR2 is SYGVKD. The DNA of the CDR3 is TGTGCCATCAGTGATAGGGGACTAGGGGATCAGCCCCAGCATTTT. Translation gives CAISDRGLGDQPQHF.

The sample holds one count of this clone. This chain connects TRBV3-1 (or the pseudogene TRBV3-2) to TRBJ2-5; no firm D call. The CDR3 is 16 amino acids. Between the trimmed V and J ends, which lost 0 bases and 5 bases, there was a span of 16 bases. CDR1 is LGHDT and CDR2 is YNNKEL in the germline V gene (reference sequence). The CDR3: CASSQDATALGETQYF. The CDR3 coding sequence is TGTGCCAGCAGCCAAGACGCCACGGCCCTCGGGGAGACCCAGTACTTC.

J is TRBJ1-2 and V is TRBV9, with a tentative D call TRBD1 (5 bases). Germline V CDR1 and CDR2: SGDLS, YYNGEE. The CDR3 has 14 residues. Trimming removed 4 bases at V and 6 bases at J, with 16 bases between. CDR3 DNA: TGTGCCAGCAGCACCAGGACATACTCGGATGGCTACACCTTC. Its protein is CASSTRTYSDGYTF.

V is TRBV2 and J is TRBJ2-5; D is ambiguous. V was cut by 2 bases and J by 1 base, with 5 bases left in between. Germline loops: CDR1 SNHLY, CDR2 FYNNEI. The CDR3 loop spans 13 amino acids. The CDR3 region has the DNA TGTGCCAGCAGTGAATACAGCCAAGAGACCCAGTACTTC. It specifies CASSEYSQETQYF.

The chain carries TRBV3-1 (or the pseudogene TRBV3-2) and TRBJ2-2, with TRBD2 as a possible D gene (5 bases). This CDR3 contains 16 residues. Per germline, CDR1 LGHDT and CDR2 YNNKEL (reference sequence). V was pared by 4 bases and J by 0 bases, with 12 bases between. This CDR3 reads CASSPQLAANTGELFF. The DNA for the CDR3 is TGTGCCAGCAGCCCTCAGCTAGCCGCGAACACCGGGGAGCTGTTTTTT.

The chain combines TRBV19 with TRBJ1-1; D is uncertain. Germline V gene sequence: CDR1 LNHDA, CDR2 SQIVND (reference sequence). Trimming cost V 4 bases and J 0 bases, with 6 bases left between them. The CDR3 covers 13 residues. CDR3 sequence reads: CASSTQMNTEAFF. In DNA form, the CDR3 reads TGTGCCAGTAGTACCCAAATGAACACTGAAGCTTTCTTT.

The V call is TRBV7-2, the J call TRBJ2-7; D is perhaps TRBD1 (6 bases). The V end was cut by 6 bases, the J end by 2 bases, with 14 bases between. Germline assignment: CDR1 SGHTA and CDR2 FQGNSA. This CDR3 spans 14 amino acids. CDR3 coding DNA: TGTGCCAGCAGATCCGGACAGCCGACCTACGAGCAGTACTTC. Protein: CASRSGQPTYEQYF.

The chain combines TRBV9 with TRBJ2-1; a possible D gene is TRBD1 (6 bases). This CDR3 contains 19 residues. Germline loops: CDR1 SGDLS, CDR2 YYNGEE. The V end was cut by 4 bases, the J end by 1 base, with 24 bases between. The DNA of the CDR3 is TGTGCCAGCAGCACCCGGAGCCCGCTACAGGGAAGTTCCTACAATGAGCAGTTCTTC. Its translation: CASSTRSPLQGSSYNEQFF.

Only one count was recorded for this clone. DNA of the CDR3: TGTGCCAGCACCCAATCGGGGGTAGGGACAGATACGCAGTATTTT. Amino acid sequence: CASTQSGVGTDTQYF. The chain joins TRBV2 to TRBJ2-3; D possibly corresponds to TRBD2 (6 bases). Germline CDR1 and CDR2: SNHLY and FYNNEI. The CDR3 sequence is 15 residues long. With 7 bases removed from V and 3 bases from J, the gap between germline ends came to 17 bases.

The genes are TRBV4-1 and TRBJ1-6, with 11 bases identical to TRBD1. The V gene's germline CDR1 is MGHRA and CDR2 YSYEKL. The CDR3 length is 16 residues. The V gene end was trimmed by 0 bases and the J gene end by 9 bases; junction bases not matched to a gene: 4. CDR3 sequence: CASSQDWTGGSSPLHF. Here the CDR3 DNA reads TGCGCCAGCAGCCAAGATTGGACAGGGGGCAGTTCACCCCTCCACTTT.

This clone was counted ten times or more. The V call is TRBV29-1, the J call TRBJ1-1; a possible D gene is TRBD1 (6 bases). CDR1 is SQVTM, CDR2 ANQGSEA, per germline. Trimming shortened V by 8 bases and J by 7 bases, and 17 bases separated the two germline ends. This CDR3 region has 12 residues. The CDR3 coding sequence is TGCAGCACTCAGGGTACACAGGGTGAAGCTTTCTTT. Translating gives CSTQGTQGEAFF.

This clone was counted only a few times. The rearrangement uses TRBV7-3 and TRBJ2-2; 7 bases align to TRBD1. The CDR3 contains 16 residues. V was clipped by 5 bases and J by 0 bases; unmatched bases: 6. Germline lookup yields CDR1 SGHTA and CDR2 FQGTGA. CDR3 residues: CASSPAGTANTGELFF. In DNA form, the CDR3 reads TGTGCCAGCAGCCCCGCCGGGACAGCGAACACCGGGGAGCTGTTTTTT.

The chain is built from TRBV30 and TRBJ2-3; TRBD2 matches at 10 bases. The CDR3 runs 15 residues. V dropped 3 bases and J dropped 13; count of bases not matched to a gene: 16. Germline-derived CDR1 and CDR2 are GTSNPN and SVGIG (reference sequence). The CDR3 here is CAWSPGLASGSFEYF. In DNA, the CDR3 is TGTGCCTGGAGCCCGGGACTAGCGTCTGGGTCGTTCGAGTATTTT.

The chain joins TRBV4-3 to TRBJ2-1; TRBD2 matches 10 bases. After removal of 4 bases from V and 10 bases from J, the junction contained 10 bases not matched to a gene. Germline V gene sequence: CDR1 LGHNA, CDR2 YSLEER. The CDR3 contains 15 residues. The CDR3 is CASSPLAGGEGEQFF. DNA of the CDR3: TGCGCCAGCAGCCCTTTAGCGGGGGGCGAGGGGGAGCAGTTCTTC.

This clone came up a few times. The chain is built from TRBV7-8 and TRBJ2-5, with D perhaps TRBD1 (7 bases). The V end was cut by 5 bases, the J end by 5 bases, with 12 bases between. From germline, CDR1 is SGHVS and CDR2 FQNEAQ. The CDR3 is 13 residues long. CDR3 sequence (DNA): TGTGCCAGCAGCGCTCAGGGGGGTGAGACCCAGTACTTC. Translating gives CASSAQGGETQYF.

The genes are TRBV5-5 and TRBJ1-4; unclear D gene. CDR1 is SGHKS and CDR2 is YYEKEE in the germline V gene (reference sequence). The ends were cut back, 3 bases at V and 6 bases at J, with 12 bases in the middle. The CDR3 sequence is 14 residues long. CDR3 DNA: TGTGCCAGCAGCTCGGGAGCGGATTATGAAAAACTGTTTTTT. This codes for CASSSGADYEKLFF.

The CDR3 is CASSLSGSGPGELFF. Written as DNA, the CDR3 is TGTGCCAGCAGTCTTAGCGGGAGTGGTCCCGGGGAGCTGTTTTTT. This chain uses TRBV28 with TRBJ2-2; 9 bases agree with TRBD2. In germline, CDR1 is MDHEN, CDR2 SYDVKM. V was pared by 5 bases and J by 6 bases, with 7 bases of the junction left unmatched. The CDR3 sequence is 15 residues long.

J is TRBJ1-2 and V is TRBV25-1, with a weak D call TRBD1 (6 bases). Germline CDR1 is MGHDK and CDR2 is SYGVNS. The germline V and J ends were trimmed by 5 bases and 4 bases, with 14 bases remaining between them. The CDR3 consists of 14 residues. The CDR3 spells CASSLTTGSYGYTF. The DNA of the CDR3 is TGTGCCAGCAGTCTAACGACAGGAAGCTATGGCTACACCTTC.

V and J are TRBV3-1 (or the pseudogene TRBV3-2) and TRBJ2-1; 12 nucleotides line up with TRBD2. V lost 3 bases, J lost 6 bases, and 6 bases stayed unmatched. The CDR3 runs 16 residues. Germline V gene data show CDR1 as LGHDT and CDR2 as YNNKEL (reference sequence). CDR3 nucleotide sequence: TGTGCCAGCAGCCAGGAGAGACTAGCGGGAGTCAATGAGCAGTTCTTC. It translates to CASSQERLAGVNEQFF.

J is TRBJ1-1 and V is TRBV30, with D unclear. CDR1 is GTSNPN, CDR2 SVGIG, per germline (reference sequence). V was pared by 0 bases and J by 4 bases, with 12 bases between. CDR3 length equals 14 residues. The CDR3 nucleotides are TGTGCCTGGAGTGTACGAGGGATCGGCACTGAAGCTTTCTTT. Translated: CAWSVRGIGTEAFF.

The CDR3 reads CAWSRGRASTEQYF. CDR3 nucleotides: TGTGCCTGGAGTAGAGGGAGGGCCTCCACCGAGCAGTACTTC. The chain carries TRBV30 and TRBJ2-7, with 7 positions matching TRBD2. V lost 2 bases to trimming and J lost 6 bases; unmatched junction nucleotides: 10. The germline V gene encodes CDR1 GTSNPN and CDR2 SVGIG (reference sequence). This CDR3 has 14 amino acids.

This chain links TRBV5-8 with TRBJ2-1, with TRBD2 matching over 10 bases. Germline CDR1 and CDR2: SGHTS and YDEGEE. Trimming removed 2 bases from V and 8 bases from J; junction bases left unmatched: 13. The CDR3 consists of 17 residues. CDR3 in amino acids: CASSFPRTSGGGYEQFF. As DNA, the CDR3 is TGTGCCAGCAGCTTCCCCAGGACTAGCGGAGGGGGGTATGAGCAGTTCTTC.

This clone occurred a few times. This sequence joins TRBV7-2 and TRBJ1-4, with no clear D. V dropped 4 bases and J dropped 0 bases, with 9 bases sitting between them. The CDR3 has 15 residues. From germline, CDR1 is SGHTA and CDR2 FQGNSA. CDR3 protein: CASSSRASTNEKLFF. The CDR3 bases are TGTGCCAGCAGCTCGAGAGCTTCAACTAATGAAAAACTGTTTTTT.

The chain couples TRBV5-1 to TRBJ2-3; 9 positions agree with TRBD1. V lost 2 bases, J lost 1 base, and 2 bases stayed unmatched. Germline V gene sequence: CDR1 SGHRS, CDR2 YFSETQ. The CDR3 has 15 amino acids. The CDR3 sequence is CASSFWTGGTDTQYF. In DNA form, the CDR3 reads TGCGCCAGCAGCTTTTGGACAGGGGGCACAGATACGCAGTATTTT.

The chain employs TRBV20-1 and TRBJ1-3; D gene ambiguous. This CDR3 is 11 amino acids long. Germline V gene data show CDR1 as DFQATT and CDR2 as SNEGSKA (reference sequence). The CDR3 DNA sequence: TGCGGCGGGGATCGGGGAAACACCATATATTTT. This sequence encodes CGGDRGNTIYF.

The rearrangement joins TRBV19 to TRBJ1-2; D is ambiguous. The CDR3 covers 15 residues. Germline V lookup: CDR1 LNHDA, CDR2 SQIVND (reference sequence). V shed 5 bases and J shed 1 base, with 14 bases lying between them. Written as DNA, the CDR3 is TGTGCCAGTAGTGAGTGGGGTGGGAGTAACTATGGCTACACCTTC. It is translated as CASSEWGGSNYGYTF.

This clone was seen a few times. This chain links TRBV27 with TRBJ2-1; 8 nucleotides align to TRBD2. This CDR3 is built from 15 residues. V lost 6 bases to trimming and J lost 0 bases; unmatched junction nucleotides: 4. CDR1 MNHEY and CDR2 SMNVEV come from the germline V gene (reference sequence). This CDR3 reads CASSSGTSSYNEQFF. The CDR3 DNA reads TGTGCCAGCAGCTCCGGGACTAGCTCCTACAATGAGCAGTTCTTC.